This T cell receptor beta chain came from a study of CD8 T cells in Susac syndrome. Study-level background: Treatment status at blood draw for the Susac syndrome patients was therapy-naive, corticosteroids, or intravenous immunoglobulin alone. Study results and caveats: Across the total CD8+ repertoires, about 17 Susac-specific public clones were detected, and across the CD8+ TEMRA repertoires, a few such clones were detected.

Reverse transcription of about 0.5 to 1 ug RNA was carried out with random hexamers. Each CDR3 protein gets one entry after TCRdb re-called the immunoSEQ multiplex PCR reads with MiXCR. This repertoire shows under 110,000 distinct CDR3 sequences, approximately 94% found once; its top ten account for around 0.41%. Notes on this clonotype: As yet, its antigen is unknown.

Trimming removed 0 bases at V and 4 bases at J, with 5 bases between. The germline gives CDR1 MGHRA, CDR2 YSYEKL. The CDR3 totals 13 residues. Sequenced: CD8+ T cells from PBMCs. The chain is built from TRBV4-1 and TRBJ2-3; D not certain. The source of this sequence is a human donor with Susac syndrome. This chain's CDR3 is CASSQEIPDTQYF. In nucleotides, the CDR3 is TGCGCCAGCAGCCAAGAGATCCCAGATACGCAGTATTTT.